What follows describes a single T cell receptor beta chain. Germline CDR1 reads MNHEY; CDR2 reads SVGEGT. Deletions cut 3 bases from V and 4 bases from J, with 10 bases between. The CDR3 length is 13 residues. The sample is drawn from a study of Ad26.COV2.S vaccination and SARS-CoV-2 variants. As for treatment: some 19 received Ad26.COV2.S at low or high dose, single or two shots; a few received placebo; per-sample allocation not given. Material that was analyzed had been drawn on day 63 after the first vaccine or placebo injection. Profiling relied on immunoSEQ multiplex PCR, and the TCRdb table lists in-frame clones only, not all of them. Among hundreds of thousands of clones listed, 89% were seen once.

J is TRBJ2-7 and V is TRBV6-2 or TRBV6-3, with D perhaps given as TRBD1 or TRBD2 (5 bases each). Sequenced material: peripheral blood, taken in a trial of Ad26.COV2.S vaccine versus placebo. This clonotype was sampled from a person between 18 and 59 years old who received the Ad26.COV2.S COVID-19 vaccine or a placebo. This CDR3 reads CASSYRGPYEQYF. The CDR3 DNA reads TGTGCCAGCAGTTATAGGGGACCTTACGAGCAGTACTTC.